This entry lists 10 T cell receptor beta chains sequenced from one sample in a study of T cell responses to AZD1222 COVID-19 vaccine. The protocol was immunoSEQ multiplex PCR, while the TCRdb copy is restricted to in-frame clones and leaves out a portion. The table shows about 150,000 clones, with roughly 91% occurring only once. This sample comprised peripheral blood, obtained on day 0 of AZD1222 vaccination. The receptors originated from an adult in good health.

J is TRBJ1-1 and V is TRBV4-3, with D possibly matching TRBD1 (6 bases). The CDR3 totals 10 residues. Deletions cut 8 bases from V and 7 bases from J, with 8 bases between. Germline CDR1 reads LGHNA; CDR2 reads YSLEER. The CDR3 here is CASGGYEAFF. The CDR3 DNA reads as TGCGCCAGCGGGGGCTATGAAGCTTTCTTT.

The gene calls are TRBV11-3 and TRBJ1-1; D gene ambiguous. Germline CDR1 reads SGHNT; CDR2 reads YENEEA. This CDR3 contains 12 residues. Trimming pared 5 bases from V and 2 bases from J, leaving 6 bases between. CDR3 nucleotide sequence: TGTGCCAGCAGCCCTAGTAACACTGAAGCTTTCTTT. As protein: CASSPSNTEAFF.

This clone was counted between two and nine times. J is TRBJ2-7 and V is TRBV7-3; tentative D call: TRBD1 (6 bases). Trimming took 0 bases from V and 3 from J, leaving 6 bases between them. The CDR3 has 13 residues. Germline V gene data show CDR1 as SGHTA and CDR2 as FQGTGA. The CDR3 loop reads CASSLTGGYEQYF. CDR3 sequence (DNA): TGTGCCAGCAGCTTAACAGGGGGCTACGAGCAGTACTTC.

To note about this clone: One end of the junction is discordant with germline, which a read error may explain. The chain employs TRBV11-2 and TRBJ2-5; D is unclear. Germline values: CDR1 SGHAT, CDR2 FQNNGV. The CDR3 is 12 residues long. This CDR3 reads CASRLEGQTQYF. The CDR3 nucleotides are TGTGCCAGCAGGTTAGAAGGGCAGACCCAGTACTTC.

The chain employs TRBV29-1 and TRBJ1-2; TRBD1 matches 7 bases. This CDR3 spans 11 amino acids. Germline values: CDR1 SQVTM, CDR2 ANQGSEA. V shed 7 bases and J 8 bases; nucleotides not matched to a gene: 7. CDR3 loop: CSANRGWGYTF. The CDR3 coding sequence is TGCAGCGCAAACAGGGGATGGGGCTACACCTTC.

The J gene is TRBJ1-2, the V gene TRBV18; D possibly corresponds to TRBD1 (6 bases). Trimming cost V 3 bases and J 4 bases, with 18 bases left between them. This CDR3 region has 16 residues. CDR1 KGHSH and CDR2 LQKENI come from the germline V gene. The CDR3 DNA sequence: TGTGCCAGCTCACCCTACGGGGGCGATCATTCCTATGGCTACACCTTC. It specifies CASSPYGGDHSYGYTF. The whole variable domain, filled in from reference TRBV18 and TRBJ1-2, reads NAGVMQNPRHLVRRRGQEARLRCSPMKGHSHVYWYRQLPEEGLKFMVYLQKENIIDESGMPKERFSAEFPKEGPSILRIQQVVRGDSAAYFCASSPYGGDHSYGYTFGSGTRLTVV.

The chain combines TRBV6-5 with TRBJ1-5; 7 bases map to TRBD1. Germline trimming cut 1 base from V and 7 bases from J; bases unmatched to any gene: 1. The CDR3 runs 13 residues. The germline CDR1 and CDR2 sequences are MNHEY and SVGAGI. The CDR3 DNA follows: TGTGCCAGCAGTTACTACAGGGGCCAGCCCCAGCATTTT. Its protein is CASSYYRGQPQHF.

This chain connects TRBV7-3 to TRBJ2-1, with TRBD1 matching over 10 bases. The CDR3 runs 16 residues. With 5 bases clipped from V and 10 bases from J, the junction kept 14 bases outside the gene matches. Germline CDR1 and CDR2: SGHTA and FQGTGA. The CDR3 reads CASSRTGTGATQEQFF. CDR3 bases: TGTGCCAGCAGCCGTACCGGGACAGGGGCCACTCAAGAGCAGTTCTTC.

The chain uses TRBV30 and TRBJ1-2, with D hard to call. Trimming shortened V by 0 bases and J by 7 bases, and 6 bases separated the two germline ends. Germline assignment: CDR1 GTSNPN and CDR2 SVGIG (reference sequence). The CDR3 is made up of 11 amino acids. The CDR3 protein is CAWSVGVGYTF. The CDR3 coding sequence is TGTGCCTGGAGTGTTGGGGTTGGCTACACCTTC.

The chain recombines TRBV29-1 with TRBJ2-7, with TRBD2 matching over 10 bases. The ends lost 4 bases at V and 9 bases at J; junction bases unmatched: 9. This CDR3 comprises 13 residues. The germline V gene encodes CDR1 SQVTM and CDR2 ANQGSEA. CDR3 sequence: CSVVSQSGGVQYF. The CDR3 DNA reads TGCAGCGTTGTAAGCCAAAGCGGGGGGGTGCAGTACTTC.